The T cell receptor beta chain described here comes from a study of blood T cell repertoires in COVID-19. Study-wide background: COVID-19 samples from acute and convalescent phases originated in the United States, Italy and Spain.

Per the germline V gene, CDR1 is SGHTA and CDR2 is FQGNSA. Trimming stripped 4 bases from V and 0 bases from J, with 6 bases between. The CDR3 spans 13 residues. Original methodology: Amplifying reference gene primers gave estimates of nucleated cell counts. Repertoires were generated with immunoSEQ multiplex PCR, while TCRdb's copy carries only in-frame clones and drops some. The DNA was the basis for D and trimming; V, J and clone size are from that table. The data show more than 95,000 clones, more than 70% seen once. Sequencing was done on a sample of peripheral blood. The V and J genes are TRBV7-2 and TRBJ1-1; D call uncertain. The clonotype was recovered from an older woman in a cohort sampled during active or convalescent COVID-19. The CDR3 nucleotides read TGTGCCAGCAGCTCCGGGTTGAACACTGAAGCTTTCTTT. It encodes CASSSGLNTEAFF. Looking up the rest from reference TRBV7-2 and TRBJ1-1 gives the full variable domain: GAGVSQSPSNKVTEKGKDVELRCDPISGHTALYWYRQSLGQGLEFLIYFQGNSAPDKSGLPSDRFSAERTGGSVSTLTIQRTQQEDSAVYLCASSSGLNTEAFFGQGTRLTVV.